This is a list of T cell receptor beta chains from one sample in a study of CD8 T cells in Susac syndrome. Each CDR3 protein gets one entry after TCRdb re-called the immunoSEQ multiplex PCR reads with MiXCR. This table holds about 140,000 distinct CDR3 sequences, roughly 95% found once. Sequences were obtained from CD4+ T cells from PBMCs. These receptors were collected from a human donor with multiple sclerosis. Each CDR3 is given with its conserved first and last residue. A D gene is named only where the DNA matches it firmly. Expanded clones are given a class, and other clones once, few, many or no size at all.

V gene	clone size	D gene	J gene	CDR3 protein	CDR3 DNA
TRBV12-5	-	-	TRBJ2-3	CASGLVRWDSTDTQYF	TGTGCTAGTGGTTTGGTAAGGTGGGATAGCACAGATACGCAGTATTTT
TRBV27	-	TRBD1	TRBJ2-5	CASSSPGTGRETQYF	TGTGCCAGCAGTTCGCCCGGGACAGGGCGGGAGACCCAGTACTTC
TRBV4-3	-	TRBD2	TRBJ2-5	CASSQELAGAPETQYF	TGCGCCAGCAGCCAAGAACTAGCGGGGGCCCCAGAGACCCAGTACTTC
TRBV5-1	-	-	TRBJ2-5	CASSLGQNQETQYF	TGCGCCAGCAGCTTGGGACAGAACCAAGAGACCCAGTACTTC
TRBV9	-	-	TRBJ1-1	CASSVGGSLNTEAFF	TGTGCCAGCAGCGTCGGGGGCTCTTTGAACACTGAAGCTTTCTTT
TRBV5-5	-	-	TRBJ1-1	CASSLDRLVTEAFF	TGTGCCAGCAGCTTGGACAGGTTGGTCACTGAAGCTTTCTTT
TRBV3-1	-	TRBD2	TRBJ2-7	CASSQDWSGRWYEQYF	TGTGCCAGCAGCCAAGATTGGAGCGGGAGATGGTACGAGCAGTACTTC
TRBV3-1	-	-	TRBJ2-1	CASNWRGRHNEQFF	TGTGCCAGCAATTGGCGGGGGCGCCACAATGAGCAGTTCTTC
TRBV2	-	-	TRBJ1-2	CASSPLVGGQVLNYGYTF	TGTGCCAGCTCCCCGTTGGTCGGAGGCCAGGTCTTAAACTATGGCTACACCTTC
TRBV20-1	-	-	TRBJ2-5	CSARDRKTQYF	TGCAGTGCTAGAGATCGAAAGACCCAGTACTTC
TRBV12-3/TRBV12-4	-	-	TRBJ1-6	CASRASSSYNSPLHF	TGTGCCAGCAGGGCGTCCAGCTCCTATAATTCACCCCTCCACTTT
TRBV12-3/TRBV12-4	-	-	TRBJ2-7	CASSFLGYEQYF	TGTGCCAGCAGTTTTTTGGGTTACGAGCAGTACTTC
TRBV12-3/TRBV12-4	-	TRBD1	TRBJ2-7	CASSSLGQNYEQYF	TGTGCCAGCAGTTCCCTGGGACAGAACTACGAGCAGTACTTC
TRBV15	-	-	TRBJ1-1	CATSRGRGGQFGNEAFF	TGTGCCACCAGCAGAGGCCGAGGGGGTCAATTCGGAAACGAAGCTTTCTTT
TRBV7-9	-	TRBD1	TRBJ2-5	CASSSGDRGFEETQYF	TGTGCCAGCAGCTCGGGGGACAGGGGGTTCGAGGAGACCCAGTACTTC
TRBV3-1	-	TRBD2	TRBJ2-2	CASRAVSGSLLFF	TGTGCCAGCAGGGCCGTTAGCGGGAGCCTACTGTTTTTT
TRBV4-1	-	TRBD1	TRBJ2-2	CASSHIQGAEHGELFF	TGCGCCAGCAGCCACATACAGGGGGCAGAGCACGGGGAGCTGTTTTTT
TRBV7-9	few	TRBD1	TRBJ1-2	CASSLAQGAGGYTF	TGTGCCAGCAGCTTAGCCCAGGGGGCAGGTGGCTACACCTTC
TRBV20-1	-	-	TRBJ1-3	CSARALGNTIYF	TGCAGTGCTAGAGCCCTCGGAAACACCATATATTTT
TRBV7-2	-	TRBD2	TRBJ2-7	CASSLFPSGGLYEQYF	TGTGCCAGCAGCCTTTTCCCTAGCGGGGGGCTCTACGAGCAGTACTTC
TRBV4-1	once	-	TRBJ2-3	CASSNRQVDTQYF	TGCGCCAGCAGCAACCGACAGGTTGATACGCAGTATTTT
TRBV24-1	-	-	TRBJ2-3	CATSDRGTSTDTQYF	TGTGCCACCAGTGACAGGGGTACTAGCACAGATACGCAGTATTTT
TRBV28	-	-	TRBJ2-5	CASSLRKETQYF	TGTGCCAGCAGTCTTAGGAAAGAGACCCAGTACTTC
TRBV19	-	-	TRBJ1-5	CASSMGGLVNQPQHF	TGTGCCAGTAGTATGGGGGGGCTGGTCAATCAGCCCCAGCATTTT
TRBV5-1	-	TRBD1	TRBJ1-6	CASSWMPGQQNSPLHF	TGCGCCAGCAGCTGGATGCCGGGACAGCAAAATTCACCCCTCCACTTT
TRBV20-1	-	TRBD2	TRBJ2-7	CSAKGAGAVSYEQYF	TGCAGTGCTAAAGGAGCGGGGGCCGTCTCCTACGAGCAGTACTTC
TRBV5-4	-	-	TRBJ2-7	CASTGSPSYEQYF	TGTGCCAGCACCGGATCCCCCTCCTACGAGCAGTACTTC
TRBV13	once	TRBD2	TRBJ2-7	CASSLWGGSASSYEQYF	TGTGCCAGCAGCTTATGGGGCGGGAGTGCGAGCTCCTACGAGCAGTACTTC
TRBV3-1	-	-	TRBJ2-7	CASSRKPGVYEQYF	TGTGCCAGCAGCCGGAAACCCGGAGTTTACGAGCAGTACTTC
TRBV11-1	-	-	TRBJ1-2	CASSLASASSYGYTF	TGTGCCAGCAGCTTAGCGTCGGCCTCCTCTTATGGCTACACCTTC
TRBV6-5	-	TRBD1	TRBJ2-7	CASKLGGTGTTYEQYF	TGTGCCAGCAAGTTGGGCGGGACAGGCACAACCTACGAGCAGTACTTC
TRBV28	-	-	TRBJ1-2	CASSPINKGGKVAF	TGTGCCAGCAGTCCCATCAACAAGGGGGGGAAGGTCGCCTTC
TRBV20-1	-	-	TRBJ1-2	CSAKQSNYGYTF	TGCAGTGCTAAACAGAGCAACTATGGCTACACCTTC
TRBV6-5	-	-	TRBJ2-4	CASSSTYSRDAIQYF	TGTGCCAGCAGTTCAACCTACTCCCGGGACGCCATTCAGTACTTC
TRBV6-1	-	TRBD1	TRBJ2-5	CASSPGTGVMGETQYF	TGTGCCAGCAGCCCCGGGACAGGGGTTATGGGAGAGACCCAGTACTTC
TRBV5-1	-	TRBD1	TRBJ2-5	CASSFRQGSETQYF	TGCGCCAGCAGCTTTCGACAGGGCTCCGAGACCCAGTACTTC
TRBV9	-	-	TRBJ2-3	CASSWGGQRTDTQYF	TGTGCCAGCAGCTGGGGGGGACAGAGAACAGATACGCAGTATTTT
TRBV28	-	-	TRBJ1-1	CASRPAGGWGTEAFF	TGTGCCAGCAGACCCGCCGGGGGCTGGGGCACTGAAGCTTTCTTT
TRBV4-1	-	-	TRBJ2-2	CASSLIAGELFF	TGCGCCAGCAGCTTAATTGCCGGGGAGCTGTTTTTT
TRBV20-1	-	-	TRBJ1-1	CSGGNLNTEAFF	TGCAGTGGAGGAAACCTGAACACTGAAGCTTTCTTT
TRBV29-1	-	-	TRBJ2-1	CSVTASAYNEQFF	TGCAGCGTTACAGCTAGCGCCTACAATGAGCAGTTCTTC